One and the same sample provided the 29 T cell receptor beta chains below, sequenced in a study of blood T cell repertoires in COVID-19. Libraries were prepared by immunoSEQ multiplex PCR; TCRdb keeps only in-frame clonotypes and omits some of them. The top ten clones hold under 3% of a sample with about 160,000 clones, approximately 83% of them seen once. Specimen: peripheral blood. The receptors originated from a woman aged 60-75 years with acute or convalescent COVID-19.

The rearrangement joins TRBV18 to TRBJ2-3; 11 bases agree with TRBD2. The CDR3 sequence is 15 residues long. V lost 5 bases, J lost 5 bases, and 6 bases stayed unmatched. The germline V gene has CDR1 KGHSH and CDR2 LQKENI. CDR3 protein: CASSAGTSGVDTQYF. The CDR3 bases are TGTGCCAGCTCAGCCGGGACTAGCGGCGTAGATACGCAGTATTTT.

The chain links TRBV10-3 to TRBJ1-3; 8 bases are a match to TRBD1. The V segment lost 8 bases and the J segment 1 base; nucleotides outside the gene matches: 10. This CDR3 region has 16 residues. Germline CDR1 ENHRY, CDR2 SYGVKD. The CDR3 region has the DNA TGTGCCATCGGAGTAGGACAGGGCAAATCTGGAAACACCATATATTTT. This gives the protein CAIGVGQGKSGNTIYF.

The chain uses TRBV28 and TRBJ1-2; no clear D gene. V gave up 3 bases and J gave up 4 bases, with 9 bases separating them. CDR3 length: 13 amino acids. Germline V gene lookup returns CDR1 MDHEN and CDR2 SYDVKM. CDR3 sequence (DNA): TGTGCCAGCAGTTTGCAACAGCTCTATGGCTACACCTTC. This translates into CASSLQQLYGYTF.

The J gene is TRBJ1-2, the V gene TRBV12-5; 9 bases map to TRBD1. The CDR3 extends over 14 amino acids. J was trimmed by 8 bases and V by 6 bases; bases with no gene match: 10. Germline V gives CDR1 LGHNT, CDR2 FRNRAP. CDR3 region: CASGLGTGMGGYTF. The CDR3 DNA is TGTGCTAGTGGCCTAGGGACAGGGATGGGAGGCTACACCTTC.

This clone was observed a few times. The same CDR3 is also encoded by other DNA sequences in this sample. For the CDR3, the DNA is TGTGCCACCAGTGAGGGCGGACAGGGGAACCAGCCCCAGCATTTT. Amino acids: CATSEGGQGNQPQHF. The J gene is TRBJ1-5, the V gene TRBV24-1, with TRBD1 matching 9 bases. The CDR3 covers 15 residues. The V gene end was trimmed by 4 bases and the J gene end by 7 bases; junction bases not matched to a gene: 7. Germline loops: CDR1 KGHDR, CDR2 SFDVKD.

V usage is TRBV19 and J usage is TRBJ1-2, with a possible D match to TRBD1 (5 bases). V lost 6 bases and J lost 0, with 14 bases in between. The CDR3 spans 15 residues. Per germline, CDR1 LNHDA and CDR2 SQIVND (reference sequence). CDR3 coding DNA: TGTGCCAGTAGCGATCGGACACTCTCTAACTATGGCTACACCTTC. Translated, it gives CASSDRTLSNYGYTF.

The chain uses TRBV4-1 and TRBJ1-5, with D possibly TRBD1 on 5 matching bases. CDR1 is MGHRA and CDR2 is YSYEKL in the germline V gene. Trimming removed 0 bases from V and 4 bases from J, with 10 bases in between. The CDR3 covers 15 residues. CDR3 in amino acids: CASSQDGQGNQPQHF. CDR3 nucleotide sequence: TGCGCCAGCAGCCAAGACGGGCAGGGAAATCAGCCCCAGCATTTT.

CDR3 sequence reads: CASSPRLAGRSSYNEQFF. Here the CDR3 DNA reads TGTGCCAGCAGCCCGAGGCTAGCGGGGAGGAGCTCCTACAATGAGCAGTTCTTC. This chain connects TRBV14 to TRBJ2-1; 9 positions match TRBD2. The V gene's germline CDR1 is SGHDN and CDR2 FVKESK. With V trimmed by 4 bases and J by 0 bases, 10 bases remained unmatched. The CDR3 extends over 18 amino acids.

The rearrangement uses TRBV4-1 and TRBJ2-1; 10 bases agree with TRBD2. V trimming: 0 bases; J trimming: 8 bases; junction bases outside the gene matches: 7. The V gene's germline CDR1 is MGHRA and CDR2 YSYEKL. The CDR3 loop spans 16 amino acids. This CDR3 reads CASSQDRLAGAHEQFF. In DNA, the CDR3 is TGCGCCAGCAGCCAAGACAGGCTAGCGGGGGCACATGAGCAGTTCTTC.

In its sample, this clone was seen a few times. This chain links TRBV15 with TRBJ1-1; tentatively, D is TRBD1 (6 bases). Germline CDR1 and CDR2: LNHNV and YYDKDF (reference sequence). This CDR3 region has 11 residues. V lost 6 bases and J lost 4, with 6 bases in between. The CDR3 reads CATRQGTEAFF. The CDR3 nucleotides read TGTGCCACCAGACAGGGCACTGAAGCTTTCTTT.

Regarding this clone: Within the sample, other DNA sequences also encode this same CDR3. V and J are TRBV7-2 and TRBJ2-7; TRBD1 agrees at 9 bases. Looked up from germline, CDR1 is SGHTA and CDR2 is FQGNSA. V shed 2 bases and J 1 base; nucleotides not matched to a gene: 3. The CDR3 totals 15 residues. CDR3 DNA: TGTGCCAGCAGCTTAACAGGGACAGGGTCCTACGAGCAGTACTTC. Translation gives CASSLTGTGSYEQYF.

The chain has TRBV21-1 and TRBJ2-7; TRBD2 is taken as the D call from the table, unchecked against the DNA. TRBV21-1 is shown as a pseudogene. The CDR3 is 19 amino acids. CDR3: CASSKVNPHRGTFGYEQYF. The CDR3 region has the DNA TGTGCCAGCAGCAAAGTCAACCCCCATCGGGGGACCTTTGGCTACGAGCAGTACTTC.

This chain uses TRBV12-3 or TRBV12-4 with TRBJ1-1, with TRBD1 as a possible D gene (5 bases). This CDR3 has 12 residues. Trimming stripped 4 bases from V and 9 bases from J, with 12 bases between. CDR3 in amino acids: CASSWEGMKAFF. CDR3 in DNA: TGTGCCAGCAGTTGGGAGGGGATGAAAGCTTTCTTT.

The genes are TRBV2 and TRBJ2-7; maybe TRBD1 (7 bases). V lost 2 bases and J 0 bases, leaving 11 bases between the germline ends. Germline loops: CDR1 SNHLY, CDR2 FYNNEI. The CDR3 runs to 15 residues. The CDR3 DNA sequence: TGTGCCAGCAGTGAACGGAGGGACAGCTCCTACGAGCAGTACTTC. Protein product: CASSERRDSSYEQYF.

V usage is TRBV10-3 and J usage is TRBJ1-1; D ambiguous. CDR1 and CDR2 (germline): ENHRY, SYGVKD. The ends were cut back, 1 base at V and 8 bases at J, with 17 bases in the middle. The CDR3 length is 15 residues. CDR3 residues: CAISELSLQLSEAFF. CDR3 DNA sequence: TGTGCCATCAGTGAGTTATCCCTCCAACTTTCGGAAGCTTTCTTT.

This clone showed up just once. This chain uses TRBV6-6 with TRBJ1-2, with D tentatively TRBD1 (6 bases). This CDR3 spans 13 amino acids. Trimming pared 6 bases from V and 4 bases from J, leaving 12 bases between. Germline CDR1 is MNHNY and CDR2 is SVGAGI (reference sequence). CDR3 loop: CASRDGRGYGYTF. The CDR3 DNA reads as TGTGCCAGCAGGGACGGCAGGGGCTATGGCTACACCTTC.

This CDR3 reads CASSQALSGTGGERSEKLFF. In nucleotides, the CDR3 is TGCGCCAGCAGCCAAGCCCTCTCCGGGACAGGGGGCGAACGTAGTGAAAAACTGTTTTTT. This rearrangement joins TRBV4-3 to TRBJ1-4, with TRBD1 identical over 12 bases. The CDR3 consists of 20 residues. The germline V gene has CDR1 LGHNA and CDR2 YSLEER. V lost 1 base and J lost 7; bases outside the gene matches: 16.

This clone has a single count. The rearrangement uses TRBV7-9 and TRBJ1-4; a possible D gene is TRBD1 (5 bases). Germline V gives CDR1 SEHNR, CDR2 FQNEAQ (reference sequence). Trimming left V 1 base short and J 1 base short, with 13 bases between. CDR3 length: 17 residues. The DNA of the CDR3 is TGTGCCAGCAGCTTAGTATATGTGCAGGGAACTAATGAAAAACTGTTTTTT. Amino acids: CASSLVYVQGTNEKLFF.

The chain links TRBV5-1 to TRBJ1-3; 9 bases are shared with TRBD1. The CDR3 is 14 residues long. V shed 5 bases and J 4 bases; nucleotides not matched to a gene: 4. Germline CDR1 SGHRS, CDR2 YFSETQ. The CDR3 DNA follows: TGCGCCAGCAGAGGGACAGGGAGCGGAAACACCATATATTTT. Its protein product is CASRGTGSGNTIYF.

The rearrangement uses TRBV28 and TRBJ2-3, with 10 positions matching TRBD1. Germline V gives CDR1 MDHEN, CDR2 SYDVKM. This CDR3 is built from 16 residues. The junction had 8 bases not matched to a gene; V was cut back by 5 bases and J by 3 bases. This chain's CDR3 is CASSPDRGLRTDTQYF. CDR3 DNA sequence: TGTGCCAGCAGTCCCGACAGGGGGCTCCGGACAGATACGCAGTATTTT.

To note about this clone: Other DNA sequences of this sample code for an identical CDR3. The V call is TRBV6-1, the J call TRBJ2-7; 9 bases are a match to TRBD2. The V gene end was trimmed by 0 bases and the J gene end by 2 bases; junction bases not matched to a gene: 2. Per germline, CDR1 MNHNS and CDR2 SASEGT. The CDR3 loop spans 15 amino acids. DNA for the CDR3: TGTGCCAGCAGTGAAGCGGCGGGGGGGCCCTACGAGCAGTACTTC. Translated: CASSEAAGGPYEQYF.

The rearrangement joins TRBV18 to TRBJ2-5, with 7 nucleotides matching TRBD1. CDR1 is KGHSH, CDR2 LQKENI, per germline. The J segment lost 5 bases and the V segment lost 5 bases, leaving 11 bases of the junction unmatched. The CDR3 is made up of 15 amino acids. Here the CDR3 DNA reads TGTGCCAGCTCAACCGTCAGACAGGGTGGGGAGACCCAGTACTTC. As protein: CASSTVRQGGETQYF.

The V and J genes are TRBV28 and TRBJ1-2, with 7 bases fitting TRBD1. The CDR3 spans 15 residues. Germline V gene sequence: CDR1 MDHEN, CDR2 SYDVKM. Trimming at V came to 5 bases and at J to 0 bases, leaving 6 bases not matched to a gene. CDR3: CASSDPTGSNYGYTF. CDR3 sequence (DNA): TGTGCCAGCAGTGACCCGACAGGGTCTAACTATGGCTACACCTTC.

This chain links TRBV11-1 with TRBJ1-5; D remains ambiguous. The germline CDR1 and CDR2 sequences are SGHAT and FQDESV (reference sequence). CDR3 length equals 16 residues. V shed 1 base and J shed 5 bases, with 15 bases lying between them. In nucleotides, the CDR3 is TGTGCCAGCAGCTTAGGGAACCTTCAGAGCGATCAGCCCCAGCATTTT. Its protein is CASSLGNLQSDQPQHF.

The chain uses TRBV11-2 and TRBJ1-2; the match to TRBD1 covers 8 bases. The CDR3 has 13 amino acids. In germline, CDR1 is SGHAT, CDR2 FQNNGV. V lost 5 bases, J lost 6 bases, and 5 bases stayed unmatched. The CDR3 DNA reads TGTGCCAGCAGCGAGGACAGGGCAAATGGCTACACCTTC. Translating gives CASSEDRANGYTF.

This sequence joins TRBV5-1 and TRBJ1-2; maybe TRBD1 (6 bases). The CDR3 is made up of 17 amino acids. V gave up 0 bases and J gave up 4 bases, with 19 bases separating them. Germline CDR1 and CDR2: SGHRS and YFSETQ. CDR3 region: CASSLAPPTGFGYGYTF. The CDR3 DNA reads as TGCGCCAGCAGCTTGGCCCCCCCTACAGGGTTCGGCTATGGCTACACCTTC.

The chain has TRBV6-5 and TRBJ1-4; possible D gene TRBD1, 6 bases. V shed 4 bases and J shed 0 bases, with 12 bases lying between them. CDR1 and CDR2 from the germline V gene are MNHEY and SVGAGI. This CDR3 has 16 amino acids. CDR3 sequence (DNA): TGTGCCAGCAGTTGGGACGGACAGACAACTAATGAAAAACTGTTTTTT. Its translation is CASSWDGQTTNEKLFF.

Here the CDR3 reads CASSPGTGTYEQYF. CDR3 nucleotide sequence: TGTGCCAGCAGCCCTGGGACAGGGACCTACGAGCAGTACTTC. This chain connects TRBV7-6 to TRBJ2-7; 9 bases map to TRBD1. In germline, CDR1 is SGHVS, CDR2 FNYEAQ. CDR3 size: 14 residues. Trimming cost V 5 bases and J 2 bases; bases outside gene matches: 4.

Concerning this clone itself: Relative to the germline gene, one junction end is altered; a read error may explain this. The V and J genes are TRBV6-2 or TRBV6-3 and TRBJ2-1, with D unclear. The CDR3 totals 17 residues. Germline loops: CDR1 MNHEY, CDR2 SVGEGT. The CDR3 nucleotides are TGTGCCAGCTGTTACTCGACTCTGGCGGATTCCTACAATGAGCAGTTCTTC. It specifies CASCYSTLADSYNEQFF.